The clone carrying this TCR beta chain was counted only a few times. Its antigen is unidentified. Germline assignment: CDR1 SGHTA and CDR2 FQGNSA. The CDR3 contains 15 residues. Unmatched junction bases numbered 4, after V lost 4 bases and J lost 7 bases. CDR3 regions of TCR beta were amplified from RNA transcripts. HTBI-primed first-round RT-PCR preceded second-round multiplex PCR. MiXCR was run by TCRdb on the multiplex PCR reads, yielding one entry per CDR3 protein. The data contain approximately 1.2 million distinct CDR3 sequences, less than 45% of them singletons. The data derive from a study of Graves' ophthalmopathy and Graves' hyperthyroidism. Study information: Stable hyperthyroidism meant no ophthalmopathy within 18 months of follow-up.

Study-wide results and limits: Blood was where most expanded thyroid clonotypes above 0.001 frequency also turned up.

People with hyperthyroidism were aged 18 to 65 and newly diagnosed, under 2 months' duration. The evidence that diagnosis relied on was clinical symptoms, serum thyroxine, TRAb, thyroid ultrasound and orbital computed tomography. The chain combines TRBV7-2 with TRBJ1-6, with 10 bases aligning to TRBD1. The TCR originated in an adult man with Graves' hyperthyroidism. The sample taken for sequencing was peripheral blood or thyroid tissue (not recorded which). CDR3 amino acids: CASSSDRGSNSPLHF. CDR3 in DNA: TGTGCCAGCAGCTCGGACAGGGGGTCCAATTCACCCCTCCACTTT.